The present entry profiles one T cell receptor beta chain with its context. Its target is not known. The data were produced by immunoSEQ multiplex PCR, yet TCRdb's version contains in-frame clones alone and is incomplete. The sample has around 6,000 clones; less than 70% are singletons. This sample was included in a study of circulating tumor DNA in untreated peripheral T-cell lymphoma. Study findings and constraints: In approximately 76% of patients, tumor-specific clonotypes were identified.

Before treatment, baseline tumor tissue was collected for sequencing. Per the germline V gene, CDR1 is GTSNPN and CDR2 is SVGIG (reference sequence). Trimming took 4 bases from V and 6 from J; bases not matched to a gene: 6. The CDR3 length is 13 residues. This TCR was sampled from a human donor with peripheral T-cell lymphoma. Sequencing was carried out using tumor tissue. V and J are TRBV30 and TRBJ2-7, with 10 bases that match TRBD2. The CDR3 DNA follows: TGTGCCTGGACTAGCGGGAGTATTCGCGAGCAGTACTTC. This translates into CAWTSGSIREQYF.